These 10 T cell receptor beta chains share one sample of origin, sequenced in a study of blood T cell repertoires in COVID-19. Some clones are missing from TCRdb's copy, which holds only in-frame ones; the method was immunoSEQ multiplex PCR. The table has 100,000 to 150,000 clones, 75% to 90% seen once. Sample: PBMCs or T cells enriched from blood (not recorded which). These TCRs come from a woman in her fifties or sixties who had recovered from COVID-19.

The rearrangement links TRBV12-3 or TRBV12-4 to TRBJ1-1; D not resolved. Trimming took off 8 bases at V and 1 base at J, with 11 bases between the two ends. The CDR3 totals 13 residues. As DNA, the CDR3 is TGTGCCAGCGCTATACGGGGGAACACTGAAGCTTTCTTT. It codes for CASAIRGNTEAFF.

This clone was counted between two and nine times. The rearrangement uses TRBV6-5 and TRBJ1-1; 8 positions match TRBD1. This CDR3 contains 14 residues. The germline CDR1 and CDR2 sequences are MNHEY and SVGAGI. V shed 6 bases, J shed 4 bases, and the junction held 7 bases outside the gene matches. The CDR3 coding sequence is TGTGCCAGCAGAAATGGACAGGGAGGCACTGAAGCTTTCTTT. It codes for CASRNGQGGTEAFF.

The chain combines TRBV5-6 with TRBJ1-1, with D possibly being TRBD1 (6 bases). The germline CDR1 and CDR2 sequences are SGHDT and YYEEEE. The CDR3 runs to 13 residues. The V gene lost 4 bases and the J gene lost 11 bases, with 18 bases spanning the gap. The CDR3 region is CASSGRGGAVAFF. Written as DNA, the CDR3 is TGTGCCAGCAGCGGGAGGGGGGGCGCCGTGGCTTTCTTT.

This clone appeared a single time. The chain recombines TRBV10-3 with TRBJ1-1; 7 nucleotides match TRBD1. J lost 1 base, V lost 9 bases, and 5 bases had no gene match. Germline V gene data show CDR1 as ENHRY and CDR2 as SYGVKD. CDR3 length equals 13 residues. The CDR3 nucleotides read TGTGCCATGGGGACAGCTTCGAACACTGAAGCTTTCTTT. Encoded protein: CAMGTASNTEAFF.

The rearrangement joins TRBV7-6 to TRBJ2-2; possibly TRBD2 for D (7 bases). The CDR3 is 16 residues long. Trimming removed 5 bases at V and 3 bases at J, with 16 bases between. The germline V gene has CDR1 SGHVS and CDR2 FNYEAQ. The CDR3 DNA follows: TGTGCCAGCAGCCCCGAGGGGGGGCGGTACACCGGGGAGCTGTTTTTT. It is translated as CASSPEGGRYTGELFF.

The chain carries TRBV9 and TRBJ2-3, with 8 nucleotides matching TRBD1. The CDR3 is made up of 14 amino acids. Germline V gene data show CDR1 as SGDLS and CDR2 as YYNGEE. The J segment lost 9 bases and the V segment lost 4 bases, leaving 10 bases of the junction unmatched. The CDR3 sequence: CASSPQDRGGTQYF. The CDR3 DNA reads TGTGCCAGCAGCCCACAAGACAGGGGAGGAACGCAGTATTTT.

The chain links TRBV3-1 (or the pseudogene TRBV3-2) to TRBJ1-3, with D uncertain. The germline V gene encodes CDR1 LGHDT and CDR2 YNNKEL (reference sequence). V lost 1 base and J lost 0, with 7 bases in between. The CDR3 is 15 residues long. In DNA form, the CDR3 reads TGTGCCAGCAGCCAAGGACGGAGCTCTGGAAACACCATATATTTT. Residues: CASSQGRSSGNTIYF.

The chain employs TRBV19 and TRBJ2-3; no reliable D call. The CDR3 spans 15 residues. The germline V gene has CDR1 LNHDA and CDR2 SQIVND (reference sequence). V was cut by 5 bases and J by 0 bases, with 12 bases left in between. The chain's CDR3 is CASSPRGSSTDTQYF. CDR3 DNA sequence: TGTGCCAGTAGTCCCCGCGGATCGAGCACAGATACGCAGTATTTT.

About this clone: Distinct nucleotide sequences in the sample also encode this CDR3. The chain has TRBV5-1 and TRBJ1-5, with 10 bases lining up with TRBD1. In germline, CDR1 is SGHRS, CDR2 YFSETQ. After removal of 3 bases from V and 5 bases from J, the junction contained 2 bases not matched to a gene. The CDR3 consists of 14 residues. CDR3 bases: TGCGCCAGCAGCTCCGGACAGGGGGATCAGCCCCAGCATTTT. Its protein product is CASSSGQGDQPQHF.

This clone was seen a few times. V gene TRBV6-2 or TRBV6-3 combines with J gene TRBJ1-1, with D uncertain. The CDR3 loop spans 15 amino acids. Trimming removed 0 bases at V and 0 bases at J, with 8 bases between. Germline-derived CDR1 and CDR2 are MNHEY and SVGEGT. The DNA for the CDR3 is TGTGCCAGCAGTTACTCGGTGCAGGTGAACACTGAAGCTTTCTTT. Protein: CASSYSVQVNTEAFF.